This entry describes one TCR beta chain. The target antigen is unknown. Per germline, CDR1 MGHDK and CDR2 SYGVNS. Trimming took off 8 bases at V and 0 bases at J, with 5 bases between the two ends. The CDR3 sequence is 13 residues long. This entry belongs to a study of T cell responses to AZD1222 COVID-19 vaccine. Study observations and caveats: Donors were chiefly white British, with a greater number of females, and clonal diversity was perhaps underestimated.

Some clones are missing from TCRdb's copy, which holds only in-frame ones; the method was immunoSEQ multiplex PCR. The repertoire has 80,000 to 90,000 clones, just over 90% of them found once; the top ten carry more than 4.5%. The sample here was peripheral blood, taken on day 0 of AZD1222 vaccination. This chain joins TRBV25-1 and TRBJ1-6; D call uncertain. This TCR came from an adult in good health. The DNA for the CDR3 is TGTGCCAGCGCAGACTCCTATAATTCACCCCTCCACTTT. Residues: CASADSYNSPLHF.